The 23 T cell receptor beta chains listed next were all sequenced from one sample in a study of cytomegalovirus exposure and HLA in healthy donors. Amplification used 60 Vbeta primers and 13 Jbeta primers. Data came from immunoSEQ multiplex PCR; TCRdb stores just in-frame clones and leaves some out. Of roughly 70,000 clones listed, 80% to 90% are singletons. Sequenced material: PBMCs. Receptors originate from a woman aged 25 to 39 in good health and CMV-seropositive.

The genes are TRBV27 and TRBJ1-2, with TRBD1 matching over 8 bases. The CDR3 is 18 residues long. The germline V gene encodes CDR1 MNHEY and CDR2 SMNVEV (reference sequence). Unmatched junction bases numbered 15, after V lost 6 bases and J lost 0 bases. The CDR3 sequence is CASRPLTRGLRANYGYTF. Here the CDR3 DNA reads TGTGCCAGCAGACCCCTGACCAGGGGGCTAAGGGCTAACTATGGCTACACCTTC.

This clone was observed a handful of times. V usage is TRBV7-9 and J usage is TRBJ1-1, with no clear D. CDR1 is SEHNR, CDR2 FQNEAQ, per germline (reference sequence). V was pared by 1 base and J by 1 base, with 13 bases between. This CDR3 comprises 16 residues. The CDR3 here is CASSLGPFVTNTEAFF. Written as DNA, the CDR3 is TGTGCCAGCAGCTTAGGGCCCTTTGTCACGAACACTGAAGCTTTCTTT. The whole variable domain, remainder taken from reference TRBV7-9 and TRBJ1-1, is DTGVSQNPRHKITKRGQNVTFRCDPISEHNRLYWYRQTLGQGPEFLTYFQNEAQLEKSRLLSDRFSAERPKGSFSTLEIQRTEQGDSAMYLCASSLGPFVTNTEAFFGQGTRLTVV.

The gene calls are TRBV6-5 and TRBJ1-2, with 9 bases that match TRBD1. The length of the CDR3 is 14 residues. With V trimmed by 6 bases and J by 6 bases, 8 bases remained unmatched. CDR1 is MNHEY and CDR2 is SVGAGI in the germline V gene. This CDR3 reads CASRLTGGRDGYTF. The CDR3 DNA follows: TGTGCCAGCAGGTTAACAGGGGGCAGGGATGGCTACACCTTC.

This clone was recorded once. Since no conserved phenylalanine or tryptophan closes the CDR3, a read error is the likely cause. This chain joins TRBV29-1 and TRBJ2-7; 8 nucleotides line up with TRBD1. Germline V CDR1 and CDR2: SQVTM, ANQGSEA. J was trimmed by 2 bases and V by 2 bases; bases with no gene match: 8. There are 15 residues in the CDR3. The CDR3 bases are TGCAGCGTTGAAATCGGACAGGGTAACCCCTACGAGCAGTACCTC. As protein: CSVEIGQGNPYEQYL.

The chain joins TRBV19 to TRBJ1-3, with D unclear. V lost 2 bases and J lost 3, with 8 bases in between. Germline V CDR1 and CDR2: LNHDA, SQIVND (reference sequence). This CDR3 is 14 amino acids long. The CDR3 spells CASSITGGGNTIYF. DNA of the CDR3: TGTGCCAGTAGTATAACGGGAGGTGGAAACACCATATATTTT.

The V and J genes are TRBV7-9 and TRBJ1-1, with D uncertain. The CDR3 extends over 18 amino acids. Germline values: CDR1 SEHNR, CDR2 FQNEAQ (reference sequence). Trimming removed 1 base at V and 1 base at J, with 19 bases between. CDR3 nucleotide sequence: TGTGCCAGCAGCTTAGTACGAGCCAACAGTGCGAAGAACACTGAAGCTTTCTTT. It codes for CASSLVRANSAKNTEAFF.

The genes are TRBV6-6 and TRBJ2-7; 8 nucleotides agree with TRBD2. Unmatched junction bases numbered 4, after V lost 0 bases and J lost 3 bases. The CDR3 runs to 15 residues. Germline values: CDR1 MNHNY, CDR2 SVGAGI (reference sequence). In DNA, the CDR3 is TGTGCCAGCAGTTACTCGGACAGCGGGAGCTACGAGCAGTACTTC. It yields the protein CASSYSDSGSYEQYF.

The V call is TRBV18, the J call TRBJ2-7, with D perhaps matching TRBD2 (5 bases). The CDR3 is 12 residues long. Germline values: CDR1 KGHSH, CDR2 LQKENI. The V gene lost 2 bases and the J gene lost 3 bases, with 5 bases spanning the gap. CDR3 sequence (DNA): TGTGCCAGCTCACCAGGGAGCTACGAGCAGTACTTC. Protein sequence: CASSPGSYEQYF.

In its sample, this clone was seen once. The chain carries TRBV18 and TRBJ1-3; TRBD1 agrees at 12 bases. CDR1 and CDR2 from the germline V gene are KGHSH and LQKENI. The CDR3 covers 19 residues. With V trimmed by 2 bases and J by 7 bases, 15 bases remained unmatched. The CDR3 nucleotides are TGTGCCAGCTCACCAATCTCAACCGGGACAGGGGGCCTTAAGAACACCATATATTTT. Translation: CASSPISTGTGGLKNTIYF. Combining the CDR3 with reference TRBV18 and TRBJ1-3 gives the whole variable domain NAGVMQNPRHLVRRRGQEARLRCSPMKGHSHVYWYRQLPEEGLKFMVYLQKENIIDESGMPKERFSAEFPKEGPSILRIQQVVRGDSAAYFCASSPISTGTGGLKNTIYFGEGSWLTVV.

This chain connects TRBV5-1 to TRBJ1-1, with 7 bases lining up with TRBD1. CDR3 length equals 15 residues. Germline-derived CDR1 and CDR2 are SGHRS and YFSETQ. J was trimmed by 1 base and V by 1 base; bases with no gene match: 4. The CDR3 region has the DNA TGCGCCAGCAGCTTGTGGGGACAGTCGAACACTGAAGCTTTCTTT. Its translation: CASSLWGQSNTEAFF.

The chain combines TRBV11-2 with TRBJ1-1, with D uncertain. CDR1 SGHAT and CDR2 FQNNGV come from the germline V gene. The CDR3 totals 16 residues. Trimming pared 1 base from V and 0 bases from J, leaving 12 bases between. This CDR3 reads CASSLVSGGLNTEAFF. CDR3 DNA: TGTGCCAGCAGCTTAGTCTCAGGAGGACTGAACACTGAAGCTTTCTTT.

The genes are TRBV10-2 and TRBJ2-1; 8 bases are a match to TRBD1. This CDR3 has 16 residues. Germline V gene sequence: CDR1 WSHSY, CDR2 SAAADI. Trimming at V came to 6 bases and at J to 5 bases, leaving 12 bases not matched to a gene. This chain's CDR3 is CASSDPGQVEDNEQFF. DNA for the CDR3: TGCGCCAGCAGCGATCCGGGACAGGTTGAAGACAATGAGCAGTTCTTC.

The DNA for the CDR3 is TGTGCCAGCAGCTCACAGGGGGCTGCGGATGGCTACACCTTC. Protein product: CASSSQGAADGYTF. V usage is TRBV11-1 and J usage is TRBJ1-2; 9 positions agree with TRBD1. This CDR3 region has 14 residues. Germline lookup yields CDR1 SGHAT and CDR2 FQDESV (reference sequence). V was clipped by 4 bases and J by 6 bases; unmatched bases: 6.

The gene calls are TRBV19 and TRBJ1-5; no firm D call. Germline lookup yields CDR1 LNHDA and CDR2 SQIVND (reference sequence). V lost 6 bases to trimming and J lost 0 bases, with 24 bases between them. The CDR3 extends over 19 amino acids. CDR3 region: CASREAPGRIGYSNQPQHF. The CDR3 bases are TGTGCCAGTAGAGAGGCCCCGGGGAGAATAGGGTATAGCAATCAGCCCCAGCATTTT.

CDR3 bases: TGCGCCAGCAGCAACGTACAGGGGACGACGGATACGCAGTATTTT. It translates to CASSNVQGTTDTQYF. This chain uses TRBV5-1 with TRBJ2-3; TRBD1 aligns across 7 bases. This CDR3 has 15 residues. V was clipped by 4 bases and J by 6 bases; unmatched bases: 11. Germline V gene sequence: CDR1 SGHRS, CDR2 YFSETQ.

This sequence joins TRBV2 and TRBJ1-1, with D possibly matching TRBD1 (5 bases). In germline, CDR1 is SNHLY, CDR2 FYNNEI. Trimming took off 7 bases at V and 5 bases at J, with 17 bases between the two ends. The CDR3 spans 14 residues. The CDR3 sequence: CASNRLSEGTEAFF. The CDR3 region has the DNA TGTGCCAGCAACCGACTCTCGGAGGGGACTGAAGCTTTCTTT.

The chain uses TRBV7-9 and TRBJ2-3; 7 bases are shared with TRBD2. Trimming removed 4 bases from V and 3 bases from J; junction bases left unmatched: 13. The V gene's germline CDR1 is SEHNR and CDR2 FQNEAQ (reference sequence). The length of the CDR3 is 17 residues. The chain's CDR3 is CASSSGGAGPRTDTQYF. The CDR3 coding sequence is TGTGCCAGCAGCTCTGGGGGAGCGGGACCGAGGACAGATACGCAGTATTTT.

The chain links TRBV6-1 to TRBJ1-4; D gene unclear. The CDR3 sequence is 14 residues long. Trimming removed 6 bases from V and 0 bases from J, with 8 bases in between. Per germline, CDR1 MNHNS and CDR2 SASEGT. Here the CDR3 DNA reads TGTGCCAGCAGCCTATATGCAACTAATGAAAAACTGTTTTTT. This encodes CASSLYATNEKLFF.

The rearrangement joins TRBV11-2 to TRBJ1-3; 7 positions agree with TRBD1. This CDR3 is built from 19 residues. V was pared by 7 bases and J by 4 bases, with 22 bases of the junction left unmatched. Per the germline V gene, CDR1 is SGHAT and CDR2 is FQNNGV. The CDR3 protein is CASIRGGTEDSVVGNTIYF. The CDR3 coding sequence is TGTGCCAGCATACGAGGGGGGACAGAAGATTCTGTCGTCGGAAACACCATATATTTT. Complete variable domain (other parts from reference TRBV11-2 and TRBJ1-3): EAGVAQSPRYKIIEKRQSVAFWCNPISGHATLYWYQQILGQGPKLLIQFQNNGVVDDSQLPKDRFSAERLKGVDSTLKIQPAKLEDSAVYLCASIRGGTEDSVVGNTIYFGEGSWLTVV.

The CDR3 coding sequence is TGTGCCAGCAGCTTAGCTCGCCATACGGGACAGGGGGGCAAAAACATTCAGTACTTC. This gives the protein CASSLARHTGQGGKNIQYF. This chain links TRBV5-4 with TRBJ2-4; TRBD1 matches 11 bases. CDR1 SGHNT and CDR2 YYREEE come from the germline V gene (reference sequence). The CDR3 contains 19 residues. V dropped 2 bases and J dropped 3; count of bases not matched to a gene: 13. The variable domain in full, completed from reference TRBV5-4 and TRBJ2-4, reads ETGVTQSPTHLIKTRGQQVTLRCSSQSGHNTVSWYQQALGQGPQFIFQYYREEENGRGNFPPRFSGLQFPNYSSELNVNALELDDSALYLCASSLARHTGQGGKNIQYFGAGTRLSVL.

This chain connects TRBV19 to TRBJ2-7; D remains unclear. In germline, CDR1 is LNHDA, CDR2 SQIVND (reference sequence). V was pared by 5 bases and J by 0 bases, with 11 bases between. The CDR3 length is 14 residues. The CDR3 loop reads CASSGSVGSYEQYF. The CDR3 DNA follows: TGTGCCAGTAGTGGAAGCGTTGGCTCCTACGAGCAGTACTTC.

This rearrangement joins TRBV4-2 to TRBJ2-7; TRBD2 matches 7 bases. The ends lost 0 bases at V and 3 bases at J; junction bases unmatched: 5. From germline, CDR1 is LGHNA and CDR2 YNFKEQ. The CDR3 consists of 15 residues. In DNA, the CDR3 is TGTGCCAGCAGCCAAGAGTCTAGCGGACTCTACGAGCAGTACTTC. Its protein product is CASSQESSGLYEQYF.

The CDR3 reads CASSHPGQGDTGELFF. The CDR3 region has the DNA TGCGCCAGCAGCCACCCGGGACAGGGGGACACCGGGGAGCTGTTTTTT. The chain combines TRBV5-1 with TRBJ2-2; TRBD1 matches at 11 bases. The V segment lost 4 bases and the J segment 3 bases; nucleotides outside the gene matches: 5. CDR1 is SGHRS and CDR2 is YFSETQ in the germline V gene. The CDR3 has 16 amino acids.